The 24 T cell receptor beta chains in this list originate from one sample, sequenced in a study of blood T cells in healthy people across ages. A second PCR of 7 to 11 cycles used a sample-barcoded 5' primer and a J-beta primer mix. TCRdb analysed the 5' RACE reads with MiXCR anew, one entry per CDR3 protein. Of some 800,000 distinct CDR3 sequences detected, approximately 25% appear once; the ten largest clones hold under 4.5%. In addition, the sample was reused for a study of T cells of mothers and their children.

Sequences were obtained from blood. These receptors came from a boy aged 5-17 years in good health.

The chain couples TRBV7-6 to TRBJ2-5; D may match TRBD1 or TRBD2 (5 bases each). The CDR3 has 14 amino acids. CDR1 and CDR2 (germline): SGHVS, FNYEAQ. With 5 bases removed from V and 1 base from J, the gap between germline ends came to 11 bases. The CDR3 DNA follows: TGTGCCAGCAGCGGCCGGGACGTCCAAGAGACCCAGTACTTC. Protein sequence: CASSGRDVQETQYF.

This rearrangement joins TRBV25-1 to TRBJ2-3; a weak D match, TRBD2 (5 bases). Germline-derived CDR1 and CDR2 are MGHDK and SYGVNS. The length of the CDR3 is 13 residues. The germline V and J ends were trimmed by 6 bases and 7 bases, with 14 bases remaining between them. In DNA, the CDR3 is TGTGCCAGCAGCCCGTTGAGGGCGCATACGCAGTATTTT. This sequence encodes CASSPLRAHTQYF.

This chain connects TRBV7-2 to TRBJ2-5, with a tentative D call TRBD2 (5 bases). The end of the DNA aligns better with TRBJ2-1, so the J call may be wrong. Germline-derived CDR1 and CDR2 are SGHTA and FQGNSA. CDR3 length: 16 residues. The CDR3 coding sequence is TGTGCCAGCAGCTTAGTTGCGAGGGCAGTCTATAATGAGCAGTTCTTC. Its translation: CASSLVARAVYNEQFF.

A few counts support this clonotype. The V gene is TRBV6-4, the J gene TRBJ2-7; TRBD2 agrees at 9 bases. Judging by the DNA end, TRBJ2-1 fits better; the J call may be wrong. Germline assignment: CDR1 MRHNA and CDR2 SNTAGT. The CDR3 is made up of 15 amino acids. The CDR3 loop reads CASSDPAGGYNEQFF. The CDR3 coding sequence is TGTGCCAGCAGTGACCCAGCGGGGGGATACAATGAGCAGTTCTTC.

CDR3 DNA sequence: TGCAGCGTTGAATCGGATGAGTCCTACAATGAGCAGTTCTTC. This gives the protein CSVESDESYNEQFF. V gene TRBV29-1 combines with J gene TRBJ2-1; D unclear. Per the germline V gene, CDR1 is SQVTM and CDR2 is ANQGSEA. CDR3 size: 14 residues. Trimming took 2 bases from V and 1 from J, leaving 9 bases between them.

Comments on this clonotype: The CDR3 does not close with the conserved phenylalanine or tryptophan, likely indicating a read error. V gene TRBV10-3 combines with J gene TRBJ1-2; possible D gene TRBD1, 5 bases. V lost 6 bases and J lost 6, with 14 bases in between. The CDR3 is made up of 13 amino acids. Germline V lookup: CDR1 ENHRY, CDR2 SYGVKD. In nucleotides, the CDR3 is TGTGCCATCAGCCAAGCGGGGGGGGATGGCTACACCCTC. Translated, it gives CAISQAGGDGYTL.

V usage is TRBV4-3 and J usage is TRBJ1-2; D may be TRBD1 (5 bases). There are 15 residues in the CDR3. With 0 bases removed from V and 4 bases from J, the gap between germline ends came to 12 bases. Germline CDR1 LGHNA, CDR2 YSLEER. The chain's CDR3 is CASSQDDRDGYGYTF. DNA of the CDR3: TGCGCCAGCAGCCAAGATGATAGGGACGGCTATGGCTACACCTTC.

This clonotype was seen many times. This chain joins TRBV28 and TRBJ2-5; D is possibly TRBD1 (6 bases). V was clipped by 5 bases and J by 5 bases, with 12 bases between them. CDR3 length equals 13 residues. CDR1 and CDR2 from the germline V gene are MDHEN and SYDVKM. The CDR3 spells CASSLTGYETQYF. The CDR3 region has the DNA TGTGCCAGCAGTCTCACAGGGTACGAGACCCAGTACTTC. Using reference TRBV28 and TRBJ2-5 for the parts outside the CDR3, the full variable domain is DVKVTQSSRYLVKRTGEKVFLECVQDMDHENMFWYRQDPGLGLRLIYFSYDVKMKEKGDIPEGYSVSREKKERFSLILESASTNQTSMYLCASSLTGYETQYFGPGTRLLVL.

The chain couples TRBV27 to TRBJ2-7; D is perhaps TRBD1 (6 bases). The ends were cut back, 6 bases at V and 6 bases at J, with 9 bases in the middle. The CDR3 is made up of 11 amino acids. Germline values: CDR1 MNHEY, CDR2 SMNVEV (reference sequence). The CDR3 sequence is CASSDRREQYF. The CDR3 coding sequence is TGTGCCAGCAGCGACAGGCGCGAGCAGTACTTC.

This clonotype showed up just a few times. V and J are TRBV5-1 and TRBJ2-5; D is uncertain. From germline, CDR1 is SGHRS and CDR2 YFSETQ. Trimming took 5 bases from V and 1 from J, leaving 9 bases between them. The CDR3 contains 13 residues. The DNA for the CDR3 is TGCGCCAGCAGAAAGTCCCTCCAAGAGACCCAGTACTTC. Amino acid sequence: CASRKSLQETQYF.

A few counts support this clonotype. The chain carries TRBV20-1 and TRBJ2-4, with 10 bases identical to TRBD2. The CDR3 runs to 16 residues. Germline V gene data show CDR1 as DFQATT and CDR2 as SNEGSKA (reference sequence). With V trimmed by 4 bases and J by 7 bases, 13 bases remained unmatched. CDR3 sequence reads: CSAKPPGLASLNIQYF. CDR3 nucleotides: TGCAGTGCTAAACCCCCGGGACTAGCGAGTTTGAACATTCAGTACTTC.

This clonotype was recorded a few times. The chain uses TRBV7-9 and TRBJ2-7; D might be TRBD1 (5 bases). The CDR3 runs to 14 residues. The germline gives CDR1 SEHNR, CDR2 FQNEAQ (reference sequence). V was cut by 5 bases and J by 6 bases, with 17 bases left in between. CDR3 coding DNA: TGTGCCAGCAGCCTGGTTCAGGGCCTTAGCGAGCAGTACTTC. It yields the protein CASSLVQGLSEQYF.

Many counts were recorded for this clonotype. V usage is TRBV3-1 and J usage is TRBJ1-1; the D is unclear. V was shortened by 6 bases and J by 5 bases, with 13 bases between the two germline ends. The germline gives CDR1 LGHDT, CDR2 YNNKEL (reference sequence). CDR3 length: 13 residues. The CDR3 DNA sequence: TGTGCCAGCAGTCGTTACGGGGATACTGAAGCTTTCTTT. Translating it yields CASSRYGDTEAFF.

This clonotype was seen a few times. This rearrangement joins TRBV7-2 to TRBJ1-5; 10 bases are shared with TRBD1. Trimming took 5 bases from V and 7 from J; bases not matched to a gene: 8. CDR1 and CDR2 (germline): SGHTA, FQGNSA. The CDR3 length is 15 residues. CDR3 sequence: CASSRDRGRLQPQHF. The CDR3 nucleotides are TGTGCCAGCAGCCGCGACAGGGGGCGCTTGCAGCCCCAGCATTTT.

In nucleotides, the CDR3 is TGTGCCAGCAGTCCTATGACAGGGAACTATGGCTACACCTTC. Its protein is CASSPMTGNYGYTF. The rearrangement uses TRBV12-3 or TRBV12-4 and TRBJ1-2, with 7 nucleotides matching TRBD1. Germline trimming cut 5 bases from V and 2 bases from J; bases unmatched to any gene: 5. This CDR3 region has 14 residues.

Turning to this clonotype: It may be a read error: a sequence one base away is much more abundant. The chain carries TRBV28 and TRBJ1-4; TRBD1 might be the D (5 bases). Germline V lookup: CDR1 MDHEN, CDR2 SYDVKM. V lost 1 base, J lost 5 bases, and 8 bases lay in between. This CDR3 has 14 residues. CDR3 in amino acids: CASSLSHRNEKLFF. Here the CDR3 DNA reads TGTGCCAGCAGTTTATCTCACAGGAATGAAAAACTGTTTTTT.

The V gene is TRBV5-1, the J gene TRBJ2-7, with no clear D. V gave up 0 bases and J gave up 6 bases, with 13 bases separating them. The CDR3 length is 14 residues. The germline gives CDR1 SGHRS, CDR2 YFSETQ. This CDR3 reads CASSLEFSGGEQYF. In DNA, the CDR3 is TGCGCCAGCAGCTTGGAGTTTTCGGGCGGCGAGCAGTACTTC.

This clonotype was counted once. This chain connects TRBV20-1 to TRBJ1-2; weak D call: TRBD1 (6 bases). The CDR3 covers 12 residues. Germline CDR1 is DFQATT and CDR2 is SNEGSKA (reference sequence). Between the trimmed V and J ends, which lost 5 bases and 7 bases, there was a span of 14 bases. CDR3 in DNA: TGCAGTGCTCACGGGGGGGCCGGTGGCTACACCTTC. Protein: CSAHGGAGGYTF.

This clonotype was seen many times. The CDR3 spells CASTGPYNEQFF. CDR3 nucleotides: TGTGCCAGCACGGGTCCTTACAATGAGCAGTTCTTC. The chain links TRBV28 to TRBJ2-1; D remains ambiguous. This CDR3 comprises 12 residues. Trimming stripped 7 bases from V and 4 bases from J, with 8 bases between. Germline CDR1 reads MDHEN; CDR2 reads SYDVKM.

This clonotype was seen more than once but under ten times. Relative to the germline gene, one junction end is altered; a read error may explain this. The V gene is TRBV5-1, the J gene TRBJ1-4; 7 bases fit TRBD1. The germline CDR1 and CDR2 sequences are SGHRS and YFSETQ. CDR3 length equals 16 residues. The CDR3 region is CASSLGPGGPNEKLFF. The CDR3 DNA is TGCGCCAGCAGTTTGGGACCAGGGGGACCCAATGAAAAACTGTTTTTT.

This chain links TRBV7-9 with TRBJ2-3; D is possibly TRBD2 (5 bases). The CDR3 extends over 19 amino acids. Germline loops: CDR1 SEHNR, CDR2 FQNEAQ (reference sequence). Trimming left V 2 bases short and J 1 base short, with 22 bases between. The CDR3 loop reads CASSLSLATIVRGTDTQYF. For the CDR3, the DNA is TGTGCCAGCAGCTTATCTCTGGCAACCATTGTGAGGGGCACAGATACGCAGTATTTT.

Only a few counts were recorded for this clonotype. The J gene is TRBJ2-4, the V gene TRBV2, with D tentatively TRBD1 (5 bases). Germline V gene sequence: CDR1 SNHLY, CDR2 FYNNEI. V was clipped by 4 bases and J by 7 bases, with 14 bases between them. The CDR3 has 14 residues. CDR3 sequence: CASSAGPENNIQYF. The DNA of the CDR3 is TGTGCCAGCAGTGCAGGGCCCGAAAATAACATTCAGTACTTC.

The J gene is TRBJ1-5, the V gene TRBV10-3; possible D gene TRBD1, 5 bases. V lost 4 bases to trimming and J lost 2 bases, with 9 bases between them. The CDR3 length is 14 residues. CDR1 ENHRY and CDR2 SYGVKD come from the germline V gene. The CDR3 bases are TGTGCCATCAGTGCAGGGTGGGGCAATCAGCCCCAGCATTTT. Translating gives CAISAGWGNQPQHF.

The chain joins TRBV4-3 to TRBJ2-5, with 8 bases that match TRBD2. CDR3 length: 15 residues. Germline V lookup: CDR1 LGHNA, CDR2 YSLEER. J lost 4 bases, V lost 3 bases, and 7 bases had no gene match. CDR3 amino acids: CASSQEREFPETQYF. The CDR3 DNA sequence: TGCGCCAGCAGCCAGGAGCGGGAGTTTCCAGAGACCCAGTACTTC.